This T cell receptor (beta chain) stems from a study of regulatory T cells in long-lasting Graves disease. Broader study findings: Persistent Graves' patients showed less TCR diversity than newly diagnosed patients showed. TRBV28 was favored in persistent disease, as were TRBJ1-2 and TRBJ2-5.

Concerning this clonotype: The antigen remains unidentified. A much more abundant neighbour one base away suggests this may be a read error.

Time point in this sample: newly diagnosed GD, antithyroid drugs for less than 3 months. There was RNA extracted from PBMCs, and the TCR library was made from it. Trimming stripped 0 bases from V and 3 bases from J, with 17 bases between. The V gene's germline CDR1 is MNHEY and CDR2 SMNVEV (reference sequence). The CDR3 has 18 amino acids. Assembly of TCR beta libraries relied on iRepertoire HTBI primers together with Arm-PCR of CDR3 regions. TCRdb re-called the multiplex PCR reads with MiXCR, one entry per CDR3 protein. This table has some 460,000 distinct CDR3 sequences, around 15% appearing once. This same sample was also part of a study on T cells in Graves' hyperthyroidism and ophthalmopathy. That source notes: Patients showing uncontrolled infection, other autoimmune disease, pregnancy or lactation were ineligible. Most thyroid clonotypes that were expanded above 0.001 also turned up in blood.

The clonotype was recovered from a man aged 40-49 years with Graves disease. This specimen consisted of peripheral blood mononuclear cells (PBMCs), obtained at new diagnosis, from a patient treated with antithyroid drugs. The rearrangement uses TRBV27 and TRBJ2-2; perhaps TRBD1 as D (6 bases). The CDR3 bases are TGTGCCAGCAGTTTATCGGGGGCAGGGAAGGGGTACACCGGGGAGCTGTTTTTT. Encoded protein: CASSLSGAGKGYTGELFF.